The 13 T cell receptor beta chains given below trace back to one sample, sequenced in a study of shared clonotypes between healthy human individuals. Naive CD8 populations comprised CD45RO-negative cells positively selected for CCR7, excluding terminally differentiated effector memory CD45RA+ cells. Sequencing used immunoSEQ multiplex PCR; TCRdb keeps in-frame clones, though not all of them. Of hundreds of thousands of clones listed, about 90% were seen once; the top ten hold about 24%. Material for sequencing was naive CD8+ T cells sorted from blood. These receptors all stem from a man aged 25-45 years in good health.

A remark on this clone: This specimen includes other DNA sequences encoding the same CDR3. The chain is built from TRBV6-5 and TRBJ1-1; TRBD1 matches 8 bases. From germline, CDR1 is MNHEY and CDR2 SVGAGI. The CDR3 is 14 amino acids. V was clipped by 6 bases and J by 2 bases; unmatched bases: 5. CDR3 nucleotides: TGTGCCAGCAGCCCCGGACAGGGTAACACTGAAGCTTTCTTT. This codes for CASSPGQGNTEAFF.

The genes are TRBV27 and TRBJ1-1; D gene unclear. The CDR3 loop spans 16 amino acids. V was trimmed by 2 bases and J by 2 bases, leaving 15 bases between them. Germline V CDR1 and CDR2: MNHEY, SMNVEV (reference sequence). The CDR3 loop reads CASSLAPAAGNTEAFF. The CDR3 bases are TGTGCCAGCAGTTTAGCCCCAGCCGCAGGAAACACTGAAGCTTTCTTT.

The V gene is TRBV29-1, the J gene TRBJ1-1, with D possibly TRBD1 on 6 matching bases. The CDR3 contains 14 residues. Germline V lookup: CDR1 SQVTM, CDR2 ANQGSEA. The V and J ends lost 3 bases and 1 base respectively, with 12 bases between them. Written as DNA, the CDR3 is TGCAGCGTTGAGACGGGACACTCGAACACTGAAGCTTTCTTT. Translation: CSVETGHSNTEAFF. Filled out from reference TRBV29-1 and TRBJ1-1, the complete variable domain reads SAVISQKPSRDICQRGTSLTIQCQVDSQVTMMFWYRQQPGQSLTLIATANQGSEATYESGFVIDKFPISRPNLTFSTLTVSNMSPEDSSIYLCSVETGHSNTEAFFGQGTRLTVV.

As DNA, the CDR3 is TGTGCCAGTGGCCCGACAGGGATCGGCGGCTACACCTTC. Translating gives CASGPTGIGGYTF. V gene TRBV19 combines with J gene TRBJ1-2; 7 bases match TRBD1. V was pared by 8 bases and J by 8 bases, with 11 bases of the junction left unmatched. This CDR3 is 13 amino acids long. Germline loops: CDR1 LNHDA, CDR2 SQIVND (reference sequence).

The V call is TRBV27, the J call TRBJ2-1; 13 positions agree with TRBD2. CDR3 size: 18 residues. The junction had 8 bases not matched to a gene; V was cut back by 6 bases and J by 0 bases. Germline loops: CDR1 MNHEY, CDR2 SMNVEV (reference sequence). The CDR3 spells CASRGTSGEFYSYNEQFF. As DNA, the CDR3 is TGTGCCAGCAGAGGGACTAGCGGGGAATTTTACTCCTACAATGAGCAGTTCTTC.

CDR3 coding DNA: TGTGCCAGCAGCTCTGACGCCGGGACAGCAGCCTACGAGCAGTACTTC. As protein: CASSSDAGTAAYEQYF. The rearrangement links TRBV7-8 to TRBJ2-7; TRBD1 aligns across 7 bases. The J segment lost 2 bases and the V segment lost 4 bases, leaving 11 bases of the junction unmatched. This CDR3 comprises 16 residues. The germline gives CDR1 SGHVS, CDR2 FQNEAQ.

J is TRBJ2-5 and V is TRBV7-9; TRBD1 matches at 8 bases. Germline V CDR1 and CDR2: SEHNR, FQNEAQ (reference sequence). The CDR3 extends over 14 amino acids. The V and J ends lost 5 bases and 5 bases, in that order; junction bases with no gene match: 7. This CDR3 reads CASSIRQGSETQYF. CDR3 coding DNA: TGTGCCAGCAGCATCAGACAGGGGAGCGAGACCCAGTACTTC.

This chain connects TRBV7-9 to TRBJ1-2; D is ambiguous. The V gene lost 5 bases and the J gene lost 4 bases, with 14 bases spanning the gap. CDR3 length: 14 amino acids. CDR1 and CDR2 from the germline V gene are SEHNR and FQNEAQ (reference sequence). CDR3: CASSPAPGTYGYTF. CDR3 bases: TGTGCCAGCAGCCCAGCTCCCGGAACCTATGGCTACACCTTC.

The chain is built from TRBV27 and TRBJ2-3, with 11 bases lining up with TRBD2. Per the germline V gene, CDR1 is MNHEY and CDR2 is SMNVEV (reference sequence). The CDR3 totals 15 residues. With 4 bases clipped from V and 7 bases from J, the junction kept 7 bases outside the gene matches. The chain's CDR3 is CASSSGTSGLYTQYF. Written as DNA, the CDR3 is TGTGCCAGCAGTTCCGGGACTAGCGGTCTGTATACGCAGTATTTT.

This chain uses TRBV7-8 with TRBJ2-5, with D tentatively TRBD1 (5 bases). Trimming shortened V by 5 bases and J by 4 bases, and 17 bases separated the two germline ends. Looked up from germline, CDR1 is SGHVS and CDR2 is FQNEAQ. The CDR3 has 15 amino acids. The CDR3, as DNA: TGTGCCAGCAGCCCAAAGCGAACAGGATTAGAGACCCAGTACTTC. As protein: CASSPKRTGLETQYF.

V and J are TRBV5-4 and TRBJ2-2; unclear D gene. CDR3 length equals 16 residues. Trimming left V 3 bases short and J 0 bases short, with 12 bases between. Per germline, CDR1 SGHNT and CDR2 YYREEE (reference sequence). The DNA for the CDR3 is TGTGCCAGCAGCTCATCGGGTAGGTCGAACACCGGGGAGCTGTTTTTT. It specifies CASSSSGRSNTGELFF.

The DNA for the CDR3 is TGCGCCAGCAGCTGGCAGGACGGAGGGTCCTACGAGCAGTACTTC. Amino acid sequence: CASSWQDGGSYEQYF. The chain is built from TRBV5-1 and TRBJ2-7; tentative D call: TRBD2 (6 bases). The length of the CDR3 is 15 residues. The V and J ends lost 3 bases and 1 base respectively, with 14 bases between them. Looked up from germline, CDR1 is SGHRS and CDR2 is YFSETQ.

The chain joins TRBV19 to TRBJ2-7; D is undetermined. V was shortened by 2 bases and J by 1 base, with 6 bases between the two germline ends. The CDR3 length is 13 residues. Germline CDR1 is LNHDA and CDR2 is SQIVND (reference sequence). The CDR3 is CASSIMPSYEQYF. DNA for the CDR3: TGTGCCAGTAGTATAATGCCTTCCTACGAGCAGTACTTC.